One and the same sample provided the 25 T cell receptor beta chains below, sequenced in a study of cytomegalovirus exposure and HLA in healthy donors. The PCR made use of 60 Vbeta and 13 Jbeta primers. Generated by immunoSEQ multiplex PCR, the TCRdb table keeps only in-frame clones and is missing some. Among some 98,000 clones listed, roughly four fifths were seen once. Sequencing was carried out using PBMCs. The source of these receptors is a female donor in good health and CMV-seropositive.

The CDR3 nucleotides read TGTGCCAGCAGCCTAGCCCAGGAGGGACAGCCCCAGCATTTT. It translates to CASSLAQEGQPQHF. The J gene is TRBJ1-5, the V gene TRBV6-5; no clear D gene. CDR3 size: 14 residues. V was clipped by 6 bases and J by 7 bases, with 16 bases between them. In germline, CDR1 is MNHEY, CDR2 SVGAGI.

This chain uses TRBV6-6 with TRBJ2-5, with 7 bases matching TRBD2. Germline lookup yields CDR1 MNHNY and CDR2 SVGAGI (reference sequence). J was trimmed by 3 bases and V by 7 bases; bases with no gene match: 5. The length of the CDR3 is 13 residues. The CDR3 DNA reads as TGTGCCAGCAATGGGCTAGCGGAAGAGACCCAGTACTTC. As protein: CASNGLAEETQYF.

The CDR3 spells CASSLGAGWGTDTQYF. CDR3 in DNA: TGTGCCAGCAGCTTAGGAGCGGGATGGGGCACAGATACGCAGTATTTT. The rearrangement links TRBV7-6 to TRBJ2-3; 7 positions agree with TRBD2. Germline CDR1 reads SGHVS; CDR2 reads FNYEAQ. This CDR3 is built from 16 residues. V dropped 1 base and J dropped 1; count of bases not matched to a gene: 5. The full variable domain, with the rest looked up from reference TRBV7-6 and TRBJ2-3, is GAGVSQSPRYKVTKRGQDVALRCDPISGHVSLYWYRQALGQGPEFLTYFNYEAQQDKSGLPNDRFSAERPEGSISTLTIQRTEQRDSAMYRCASSLGAGWGTDTQYFGPGTRLTVL.

The CDR3 coding sequence is TGTGCCAGCAGTGTGCTGGGGGCCACGAACAATGAGCAGTTCTTC. Translated, it gives CASSVLGATNNEQFF. This chain links TRBV2 with TRBJ2-1, with D maybe TRBD1 (6 bases). Germline values: CDR1 SNHLY, CDR2 FYNNEI. The CDR3 is 15 amino acids. V was trimmed by 4 bases and J by 5 bases, leaving 15 bases between them.

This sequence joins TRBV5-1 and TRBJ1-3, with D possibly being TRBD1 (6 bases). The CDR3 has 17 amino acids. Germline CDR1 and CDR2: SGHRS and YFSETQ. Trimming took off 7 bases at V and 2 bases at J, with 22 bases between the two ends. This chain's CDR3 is CASEKTTGTNPGNTIYF. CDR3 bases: TGCGCCAGCGAAAAAACCACAGGGACGAACCCTGGAAACACCATATATTTT.

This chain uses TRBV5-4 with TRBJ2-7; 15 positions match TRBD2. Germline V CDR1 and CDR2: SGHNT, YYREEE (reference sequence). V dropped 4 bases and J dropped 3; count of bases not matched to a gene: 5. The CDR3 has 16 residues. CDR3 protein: CASSLGTSGGNYEQYF. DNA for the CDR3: TGTGCCAGCAGCCTCGGGACTAGCGGGGGGAACTACGAGCAGTACTTC. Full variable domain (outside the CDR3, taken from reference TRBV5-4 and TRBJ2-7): ETGVTQSPTHLIKTRGQQVTLRCSSQSGHNTVSWYQQALGQGPQFIFQYYREEENGRGNFPPRFSGLQFPNYSSELNVNALELDDSALYLCASSLGTSGGNYEQYFGPGTRLTVT.

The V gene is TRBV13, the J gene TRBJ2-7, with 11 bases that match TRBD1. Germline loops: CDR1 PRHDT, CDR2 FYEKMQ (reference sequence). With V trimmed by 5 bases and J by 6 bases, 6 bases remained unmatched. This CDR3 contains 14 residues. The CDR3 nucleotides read TGTGCCAGCAGCAGACGGGACAGGGGGAGCGAGCAGTACTTC. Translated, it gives CASSRRDRGSEQYF.

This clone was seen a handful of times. DNA for the CDR3: TGTGCCAGCAGTGAAACAGGGTCGGGGAATCAGCCCCAGCATTTT. Translating it yields CASSETGSGNQPQHF. The chain carries TRBV6-1 and TRBJ1-5; the D gene is possibly TRBD1 (6 bases). V was shortened by 2 bases and J by 4 bases, with 12 bases between the two germline ends. Germline CDR1 reads MNHNS; CDR2 reads SASEGT. The CDR3 contains 15 residues.

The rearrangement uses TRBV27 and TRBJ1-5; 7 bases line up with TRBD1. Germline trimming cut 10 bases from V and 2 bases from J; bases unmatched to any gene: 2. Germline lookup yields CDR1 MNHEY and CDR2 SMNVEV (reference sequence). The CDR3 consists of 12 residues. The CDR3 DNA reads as TGTGCCACCGGACAGGGCAATCAGCCCCAGCATTTT. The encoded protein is CATGQGNQPQHF.

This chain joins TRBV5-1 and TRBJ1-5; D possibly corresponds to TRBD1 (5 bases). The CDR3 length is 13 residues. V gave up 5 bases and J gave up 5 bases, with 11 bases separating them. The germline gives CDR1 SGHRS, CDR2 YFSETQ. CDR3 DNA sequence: TGCGCCAGCAGTTGGGGCTCGGATCAGCCCCAGCATTTT. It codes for CASSWGSDQPQHF.

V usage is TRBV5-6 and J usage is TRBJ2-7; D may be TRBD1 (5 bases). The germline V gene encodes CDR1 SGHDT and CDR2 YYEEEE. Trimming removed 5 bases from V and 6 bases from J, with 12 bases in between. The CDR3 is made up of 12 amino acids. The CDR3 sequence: CASSLSGIEQYF. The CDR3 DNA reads TGTGCCAGCAGTCTTTCAGGGATCGAGCAGTACTTC.

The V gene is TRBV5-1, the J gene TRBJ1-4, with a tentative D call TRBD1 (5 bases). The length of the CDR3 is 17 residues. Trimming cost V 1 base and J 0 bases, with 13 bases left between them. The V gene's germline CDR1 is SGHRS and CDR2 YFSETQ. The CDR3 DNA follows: TGCGCCAGCAGCTTGTCGTCAAGGGGTACAACTAATGAAAAACTGTTTTTT. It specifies CASSLSSRGTTNEKLFF.

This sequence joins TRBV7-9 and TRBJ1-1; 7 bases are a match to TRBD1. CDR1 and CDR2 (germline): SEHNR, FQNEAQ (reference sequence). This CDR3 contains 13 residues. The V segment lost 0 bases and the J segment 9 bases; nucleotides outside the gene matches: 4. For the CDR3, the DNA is TGTGCCAGCAGCTTAGCAGGGGGCCCAAAAGCTTTCTTT. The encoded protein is CASSLAGGPKAFF. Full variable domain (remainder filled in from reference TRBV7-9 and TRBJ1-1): DTGVSQNPRHKITKRGQNVTFRCDPISEHNRLYWYRQTLGQGPEFLTYFQNEAQLEKSRLLSDRFSAERPKGSFSTLEIQRTEQGDSAMYLCASSLAGGPKAFFGQGTRLTVV.

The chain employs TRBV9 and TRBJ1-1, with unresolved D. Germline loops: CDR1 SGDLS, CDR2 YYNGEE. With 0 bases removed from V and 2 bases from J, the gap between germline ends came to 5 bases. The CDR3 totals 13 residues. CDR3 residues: CASSVGANTEAFF. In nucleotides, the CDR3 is TGTGCCAGCAGCGTAGGGGCCAACACTGAAGCTTTCTTT.

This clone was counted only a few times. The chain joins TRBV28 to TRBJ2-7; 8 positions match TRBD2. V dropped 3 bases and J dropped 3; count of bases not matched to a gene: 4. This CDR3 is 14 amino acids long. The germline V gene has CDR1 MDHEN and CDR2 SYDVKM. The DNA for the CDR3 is TGTGCCAGCAGTTTGGCGGGAGGTCTCTACGAGCAGTACTTC. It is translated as CASSLAGGLYEQYF.

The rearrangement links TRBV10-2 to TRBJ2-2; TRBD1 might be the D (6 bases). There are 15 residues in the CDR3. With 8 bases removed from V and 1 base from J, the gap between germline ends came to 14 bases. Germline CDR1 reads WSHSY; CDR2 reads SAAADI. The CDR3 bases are TGCGCCAGCTGGGTGGGACATATGAACACCGGGGAGCTGTTTTTT. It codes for CASWVGHMNTGELFF.

The CDR3 loop is CASSLGTGTNTDTQYF. In nucleotides, the CDR3 is TGTGCCAGCAGTTTAGGGACAGGAACGAACACAGATACGCAGTATTTT. V and J are TRBV27 and TRBJ2-3, with TRBD1 matching over 8 bases. Germline CDR1 MNHEY, CDR2 SMNVEV (reference sequence). The CDR3 has 16 amino acids. V shed 2 bases and J 2 bases; nucleotides not matched to a gene: 6.

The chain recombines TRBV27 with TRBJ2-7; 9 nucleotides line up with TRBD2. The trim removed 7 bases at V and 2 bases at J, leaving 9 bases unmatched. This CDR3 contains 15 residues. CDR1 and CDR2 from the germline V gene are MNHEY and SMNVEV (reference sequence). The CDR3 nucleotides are TGTGCCAGCACCTTCGCGGGGGGGTACCCCTACGAGCAGTACTTC. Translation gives CASTFAGGYPYEQYF.

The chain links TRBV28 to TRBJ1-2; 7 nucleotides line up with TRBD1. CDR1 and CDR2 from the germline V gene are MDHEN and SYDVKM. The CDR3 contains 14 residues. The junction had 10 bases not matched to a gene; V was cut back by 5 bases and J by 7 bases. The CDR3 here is CASSPAGGDRGYTF. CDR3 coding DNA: TGTGCCAGCAGTCCGGCAGGGGGAGACCGTGGCTACACCTTC.

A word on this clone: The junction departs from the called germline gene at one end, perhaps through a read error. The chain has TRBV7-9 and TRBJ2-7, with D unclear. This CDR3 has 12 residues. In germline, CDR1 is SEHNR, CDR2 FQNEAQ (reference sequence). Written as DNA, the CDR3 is TGTTCCAGCAGCTTAGGCAACGGTGAGCAGTACTTC. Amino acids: CSSSLGNGEQYF.

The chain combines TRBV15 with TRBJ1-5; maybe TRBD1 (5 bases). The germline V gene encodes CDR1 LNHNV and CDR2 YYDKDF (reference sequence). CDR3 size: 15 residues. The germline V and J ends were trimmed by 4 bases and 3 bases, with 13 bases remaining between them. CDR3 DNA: TGTGCCACCAGCAACCGAGCGGGGGACAATCAGCCCCAGCATTTT. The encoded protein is CATSNRAGDNQPQHF.

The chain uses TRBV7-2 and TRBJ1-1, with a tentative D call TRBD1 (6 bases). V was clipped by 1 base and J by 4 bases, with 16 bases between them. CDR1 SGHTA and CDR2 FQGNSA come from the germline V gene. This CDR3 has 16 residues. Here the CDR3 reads CASSLEGGARSTEAFF. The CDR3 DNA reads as TGTGCCAGCAGCTTAGAAGGGGGGGCCCGGAGCACTGAAGCTTTCTTT.

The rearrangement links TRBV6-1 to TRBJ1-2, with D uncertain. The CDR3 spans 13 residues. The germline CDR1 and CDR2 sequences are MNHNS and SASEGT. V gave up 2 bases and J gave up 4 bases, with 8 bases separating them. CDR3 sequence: CASSEQRGYGYTF. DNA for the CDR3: TGTGCCAGCAGTGAACAGCGGGGCTATGGCTACACCTTC.

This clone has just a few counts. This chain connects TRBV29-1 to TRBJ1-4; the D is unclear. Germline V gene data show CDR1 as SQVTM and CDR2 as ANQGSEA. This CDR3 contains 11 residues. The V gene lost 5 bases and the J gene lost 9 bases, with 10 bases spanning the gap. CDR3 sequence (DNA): TGCAGCGTTTCGAGGGATAAAAAACTGTTTTTT. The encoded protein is CSVSRDKKLFF.

CDR3 region: CASSLGGAGGPTDTQYF. The CDR3 bases are TGCGCCAGCAGCCTGGGCGGGGCGGGAGGGCCCACAGATACGCAGTATTTT. The chain links TRBV5-1 to TRBJ2-3, with TRBD2 matching over 9 bases. J was trimmed by 2 bases and V by 4 bases; bases with no gene match: 11. CDR3 length: 17 residues. Germline V gene data show CDR1 as SGHRS and CDR2 as YFSETQ.